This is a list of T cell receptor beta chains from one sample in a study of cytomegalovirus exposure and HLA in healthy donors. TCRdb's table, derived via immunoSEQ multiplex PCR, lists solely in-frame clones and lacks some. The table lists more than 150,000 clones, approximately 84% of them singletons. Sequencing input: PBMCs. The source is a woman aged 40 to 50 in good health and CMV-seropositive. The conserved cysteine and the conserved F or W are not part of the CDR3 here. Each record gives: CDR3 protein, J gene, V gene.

ASSTVSIVSMATA TRBJ1-2 TRBV13
ASSLRGQPQH TRBJ1-5 TRBV6-5
ASSFSGNSYNEQF TRBJ2-1 TRBV7-8
ASSSQGSDEKLF TRBJ1-4 TRBV28
ASSSLAGGPSSYEQY TRBJ2-7 TRBV28
ASTLRSGYEQY TRBJ2-7 TRBV10-1
ASSQDPQRGGSMNEQF TRBJ2-1 TRBV4-1
ASSEPHFRTQY TRBJ2-5 TRBV6-1
ASRPTGGMNTEAF TRBJ1-1 TRBV10-1
ASSSHQQGSGNTIY TRBJ1-3 TRBV7-2
ASSSGFRQITDTQY TRBJ2-3 TRBV7-9
ASSWRRFQETQY TRBJ2-5 TRBV28
ASRGERAYEQY NA TRBV10-2
ASGTEYSNQPQH TRBJ1-5 TRBV19
ASRGWGPGEAF TRBJ1-1 TRBV6-1
ASSLAGSTDETQY TRBJ2-5 TRBV5-1
ASGATGPGGAF TRBJ1-1 TRBV27
ASSRTATGAADEQY TRBJ2-7 TRBV6-6
ASSYGPGSYEQY TRBJ2-7 TRBV6-5
SVSLTSGGAQTGELF TRBJ2-2 TRBV29-1
ASSQVPGSSLASQY TRBJ2-4 TRBV4-1
ASSQDRFGGSSSNEKLF TRBJ1-4 TRBV4-3
ASRSPGTDFPQH TRBJ1-5 TRBV6-1
ASSLRDRGLQPQH TRBJ1-5 TRBV5-6
SARGRDGYT TRBJ1-2 TRBV29-1
ASRSGTGFEAF TRBJ1-1 TRBV2
ASSLGTGQSTDTQY TRBJ2-3 TRBV19
ASSRGGRGDTEAF TRBJ1-1 TRBV7-2
ASSASSGGLQETQY TRBJ2-5 TRBV9
ASSLVQGGTYNEQF TRBJ2-1 TRBV5-1
SVESGQKRETQY TRBJ2-5 TRBV29-1
ASSPGTGEAGELF TRBJ2-2 TRBV18
ASSYYGGALYNEQF TRBJ2-1 TRBV7-9
ASSLDRAVNTEAF TRBJ1-1 TRBV7-8
ASSLGQLVYEQY TRBJ2-7 TRBV5-1
ASIGYGEQY TRBJ2-7 TRBV6-6
ASSLLQTGNSGANVLT TRBJ2-6 TRBV27
ATSRGGGTGAREQF TRBJ2-1 TRBV15
ASSQAGANGLT TRBJ2-6 TRBV6-5
ASSETRSNSGNTIY TRBJ1-3 TRBV6-1